The sequence of this T cell receptor beta chain was determined in a study of cytomegalovirus exposure and HLA in healthy donors. Whole-study findings and limits: Immune exposure data for these donors was limited to CMV serostatus.

On this clone itself: Its antigen is still unknown.

The germline V and J ends were trimmed by 3 bases and 3 bases, with 2 bases remaining between them. The CDR3 has 11 amino acids. Germline lookup yields CDR1 MNHEY and CDR2 SMNVEV (reference sequence). The PCR made use of 60 Vbeta and 13 Jbeta primers. Sequenced by immunoSEQ multiplex PCR; TCRdb stores in-frame clones only, minus some. The sample lists over 120,000 clones, around four fifths occurring once. Input material: PBMCs. The origin of this receptor is a woman aged 60-75 years in good health and CMV-seropositive. This chain links TRBV27 with TRBJ2-5; D unresolved. CDR3 region: CASSFEETQYF. The DNA for the CDR3 is TGTGCCAGCAGTTTCGAAGAGACCCAGTACTTC.